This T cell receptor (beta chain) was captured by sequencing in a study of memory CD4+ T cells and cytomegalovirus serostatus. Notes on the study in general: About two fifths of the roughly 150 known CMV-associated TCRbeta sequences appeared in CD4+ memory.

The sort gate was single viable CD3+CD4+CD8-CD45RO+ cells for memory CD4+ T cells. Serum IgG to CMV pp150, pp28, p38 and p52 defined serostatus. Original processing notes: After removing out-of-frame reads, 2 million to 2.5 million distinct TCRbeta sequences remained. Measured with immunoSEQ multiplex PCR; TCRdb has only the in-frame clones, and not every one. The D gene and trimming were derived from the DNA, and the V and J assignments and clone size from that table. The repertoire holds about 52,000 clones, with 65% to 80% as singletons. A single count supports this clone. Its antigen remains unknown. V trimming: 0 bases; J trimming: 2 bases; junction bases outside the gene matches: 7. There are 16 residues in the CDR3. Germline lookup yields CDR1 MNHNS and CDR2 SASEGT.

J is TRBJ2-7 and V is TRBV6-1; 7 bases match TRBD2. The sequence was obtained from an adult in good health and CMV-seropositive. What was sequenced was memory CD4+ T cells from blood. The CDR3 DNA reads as TGTGCCAGCAGTGAAGCAATGGGGGGGATACCCTACGAGCAGTACTTC. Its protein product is CASSEAMGGIPYEQYF.